Each of the 27 T cell receptor beta chains below was sequenced from the same sample in a study of blood T cell repertoires in COVID-19. Assay: immunoSEQ multiplex PCR; the TCRdb copy retains only in-frame clones and omits some. The sample has about 170,000 clones, around 83% seen once; the top ten hold about 6.5%. The sequencing sample was made of peripheral blood. Source of these receptors: a woman older than 75 in a cohort sampled during active or convalescent COVID-19.

J is TRBJ1-6 and V is TRBV5-4; weak D call: TRBD1 (5 bases). Germline V gene sequence: CDR1 SGHNT, CDR2 YYREEE (reference sequence). This CDR3 spans 15 amino acids. V lost 0 bases, J lost 10 bases, and 14 bases lay in between. DNA for the CDR3: TGTGCCAGCAGCTTGGATCAGGGTGGGGAATCACCCCTCCACTTT. Translating it yields CASSLDQGGESPLHF.

This chain uses TRBV24-1 with TRBJ2-7; D is possibly TRBD2 (5 bases). The CDR3 covers 15 residues. The ends were cut back, 3 bases at V and 2 bases at J, with 13 bases in the middle. CDR1 and CDR2 from the germline V gene are KGHDR and SFDVKD. CDR3 loop: CATSDAADGTYEQYF. The CDR3 DNA follows: TGTGCCACCAGTGATGCGGCGGACGGGACCTACGAGCAGTACTTC.

The chain combines TRBV19 with TRBJ1-2, with D possibly TRBD1 on 6 matching bases. Germline values: CDR1 LNHDA, CDR2 SQIVND (reference sequence). The V and J ends lost 4 bases and 5 bases respectively, with 17 bases between them. The CDR3 is 15 amino acids. The CDR3 sequence is CASSTYSDRTYGYTF. CDR3 nucleotides: TGTGCCAGTAGTACCTACTCCGACAGGACATATGGCTACACCTTC.

This clone was seen only a few times. This chain connects TRBV27 to TRBJ2-1, with 7 bases aligning to TRBD2. Trimming cost V 6 bases and J 2 bases; bases outside gene matches: 7. Germline V gives CDR1 MNHEY, CDR2 SMNVEV (reference sequence). The CDR3 has 15 residues. CDR3 coding DNA: TGTGCCAGCAGGCCTGGGGGGAGGGCCTACAATGAGCAGTTCTTC. It encodes CASRPGGRAYNEQFF.

V is TRBV21-1 and J is TRBJ2-3; whether TRBD2, the table's D call, matches the DNA was not checked. TRBV21-1 is designated a pseudogene. This CDR3 comprises 16 residues. The CDR3 bases are TGTGCCAGCAGCGAAAACCGACTAGCGTGGACAGATACGCAGTATTTT. Translation: CASSENRLAWTDTQYF.

The chain employs TRBV12-3 or TRBV12-4 and TRBJ1-5, with D unresolved. V lost 1 base and J 7 bases, leaving 8 bases between the germline ends. The CDR3 is made up of 13 amino acids. For the CDR3, the DNA is TGTGCCAGCAGTTTAGAAGCGATCCAGCCCCAGCATTTT. Amino acid sequence: CASSLEAIQPQHF.

J is TRBJ1-2 and V is TRBV14; D not resolved. This CDR3 is built from 13 residues. The germline V and J ends were trimmed by 0 bases and 10 bases, with 12 bases remaining between them. The germline CDR1 and CDR2 sequences are SGHDN and FVKESK. The CDR3 protein is CASSQDFGAPYTF. CDR3 DNA sequence: TGTGCCAGCAGCCAAGACTTTGGAGCCCCCTACACCTTC.

This clone was observed once. The V and J genes are TRBV28 and TRBJ1-2, with 9 positions matching TRBD1. The CDR3 spans 16 residues. Germline V gives CDR1 MDHEN, CDR2 SYDVKM. Germline trimming cut 6 bases from V and 4 bases from J; bases unmatched to any gene: 12. This CDR3 is CASRPPSGQGSYGYTF. CDR3 DNA sequence: TGTGCCAGCAGACCCCCCTCGGGACAGGGATCCTATGGCTACACCTTC.

The chain carries TRBV14 and TRBJ2-3; D perhaps matches TRBD1 (6 bases). Germline CDR1 is SGHDN and CDR2 is FVKESK. V lost 1 base and J lost 1, with 21 bases in between. The CDR3 covers 19 residues. CDR3 region: CASSQVVVPWDIGTDTQYF. CDR3 DNA sequence: TGTGCCAGCAGCCAAGTGGTTGTTCCGTGGGACATCGGCACAGATACGCAGTATTTT.

This chain uses TRBV11-2 with TRBJ2-1; 9 bases align to TRBD2. The CDR3 has 19 amino acids. The germline V gene has CDR1 SGHAT and CDR2 FQNNGV. The V segment lost 1 base and the J segment 0 bases; nucleotides outside the gene matches: 10. The CDR3 DNA follows: TGTGCCAGCAGCTTAGCATTAGCGGGAGACCCTGGCTCCTACAATGAGCAGTTCTTC. It codes for CASSLALAGDPGSYNEQFF.

This chain joins TRBV7-2 and TRBJ1-5; 12 nucleotides align to TRBD1. The CDR3 is 15 residues long. J gave up 4 bases and V 5 bases, and 3 bases lay outside the gene matches. From germline, CDR1 is SGHTA and CDR2 FQGNSA. CDR3 amino acids: CASSKGQGANQPQHF. The CDR3 DNA reads TGTGCCAGCAGCAAGGGACAGGGGGCGAATCAGCCCCAGCATTTT.

The chain employs TRBV15 and TRBJ2-7, with D possibly matching TRBD2 (6 bases). The length of the CDR3 is 13 residues. In germline, CDR1 is LNHNV, CDR2 YYDKDF (reference sequence). Trimming took 4 bases from V and 3 from J, leaving 10 bases between them. CDR3: CATSTGVGYEQYV. In DNA form, the CDR3 reads TGTGCCACCAGCACGGGGGTGGGCTACGAGCAGTACGTC.

The rearrangement joins TRBV3-1 (or the pseudogene TRBV3-2) to TRBJ1-1, with 8 bases matching TRBD1. Germline lookup yields CDR1 LGHDT and CDR2 YNNKEL (reference sequence). CDR3 length equals 15 residues. Trimming took 0 bases from V and 5 from J; bases not matched to a gene: 5. CDR3 in amino acids: CASSQEGQGGTEAFF. CDR3 DNA sequence: TGTGCCAGCAGCCAAGAAGGACAGGGAGGGACTGAAGCTTTCTTT.

The chain employs TRBV6-4 and TRBJ2-3; 9 bases line up with TRBD2. CDR3 length equals 15 residues. Germline CDR1 reads MRHNA; CDR2 reads SNTAGT. The trim removed 6 bases at V and 5 bases at J, leaving 9 bases unmatched. As DNA, the CDR3 is TGTGCCAGCAGCCCCCAGCGGGGGGCCGGAGATACGCAGTATTTT. Its translation is CASSPQRGAGDTQYF.

DNA for the CDR3: TGTGCCAGCAGCCAAGATAGTCCCCCCGAAGCTTTCTTT. As protein: CASSQDSPPEAFF. The chain recombines TRBV3-1 (or the pseudogene TRBV3-2) with TRBJ1-1, with unresolved D. The CDR3 sequence is 13 residues long. Germline CDR1 is LGHDT and CDR2 is YNNKEL (reference sequence). Trimming took 0 bases from V and 8 from J, leaving 10 bases between them.

The chain couples TRBV27 to TRBJ1-2, with unresolved D. CDR1 is MNHEY, CDR2 SMNVEV, per germline (reference sequence). The V and J ends lost 7 bases and 0 bases respectively, with 12 bases between them. CDR3 length equals 14 residues. The chain's CDR3 is CASMQASANYGYTF. CDR3 nucleotide sequence: TGTGCCAGCATGCAGGCGTCAGCTAACTATGGCTACACCTTC.

In DNA, the CDR3 is TGTGCCAGTAGACCCGGGGAAGGTGGCGGAACTAATGAAAAACTGTTTTTT. Translation gives CASRPGEGGGTNEKLFF. This chain links TRBV19 with TRBJ1-4; D is undetermined. Trimming stripped 6 bases from V and 1 base from J, with 18 bases between. Germline V gives CDR1 LNHDA, CDR2 SQIVND (reference sequence). This CDR3 comprises 17 residues.

This chain uses TRBV7-9 with TRBJ1-4; D is ambiguous. Per germline, CDR1 SEHNR and CDR2 FQNEAQ (reference sequence). The CDR3 sequence is 14 residues long. Trimming removed 5 bases from V and 1 base from J, with 8 bases in between. This chain's CDR3 is CASSPQRTNEKLFF. CDR3 nucleotide sequence: TGTGCCAGCAGCCCACAGAGAACTAATGAAAAACTGTTTTTT.

In its sample, this clone was seen a few times. This sequence joins TRBV10-3 and TRBJ2-7; D is possibly TRBD1 (6 bases). The CDR3 spans 16 residues. V was clipped by 2 bases and J by 7 bases, with 21 bases between them. Looked up from germline, CDR1 is ENHRY and CDR2 is SYGVKD. The CDR3 protein is CAISEGGVRGSGEQYV. In DNA, the CDR3 is TGTGCCATCAGTGAGGGGGGCGTGAGGGGATCGGGGGAGCAGTACGTC.

The CDR3 DNA follows: TGCGCCAGCAGCCAAGGGGGGGGAGCCCACTATGGCTACACCTTC. Translation gives CASSQGGGAHYGYTF. The genes are TRBV4-3 and TRBJ1-2; the D gene is possibly TRBD1 (5 bases). The CDR3 sequence is 15 residues long. Germline V gives CDR1 LGHNA, CDR2 YSLEER. Trimming shortened V by 1 base and J by 3 bases, and 12 bases separated the two germline ends.

The chain has TRBV28 and TRBJ2-7; TRBD2 is a possible D gene (6 bases). The CDR3 runs 13 residues. V shed 1 base and J shed 3 bases, with 7 bases lying between them. Germline V CDR1 and CDR2: MDHEN, SYDVKM. CDR3 residues: CASSLYGGYEQYV. The CDR3, as DNA: TGTGCCAGCAGTTTATACGGGGGCTACGAGCAGTACGTC.

This clone appeared a few times. J is TRBJ2-5 and V is TRBV10-2; 9 nucleotides align to TRBD1. V shed 5 bases and J 6 bases; nucleotides not matched to a gene: 4. The CDR3 covers 13 residues. The germline CDR1 and CDR2 sequences are WSHSY and SAAADI. In DNA form, the CDR3 reads TGCGCCAGCAGTAAGGGACAGGGACAGACCCAGTACTTC. This encodes CASSKGQGQTQYF.

The chain couples TRBV10-3 to TRBJ2-7; D not certain. The CDR3 is 13 residues long. V lost 4 bases to trimming and J lost 3 bases, with 10 bases between them. Looked up from germline, CDR1 is ENHRY and CDR2 is SYGVKD. The CDR3 sequence is CAISAERIYEQYV. The CDR3 DNA reads TGTGCCATCAGTGCGGAGAGGATCTACGAGCAGTACGTC.

J is TRBJ2-7 and V is TRBV7-2; TRBD1 agrees at 9 bases. Per the germline V gene, CDR1 is SGHTA and CDR2 is FQGNSA. V lost 1 base, J lost 0 bases, and 7 bases stayed unmatched. CDR3 size: 17 residues. The CDR3 DNA reads TGTGCCAGCAGCTTAGGCCGAGCGGGACAGGGCTCCTACGAGCAGTACTTC. Encoded protein: CASSLGRAGQGSYEQYF.

The V gene is TRBV11-3, the J gene TRBJ2-1, with TRBD1 as a possible D gene (6 bases). The CDR3 has 15 residues. The V and J ends lost 6 bases and 0 bases respectively, with 12 bases between them. The germline V gene has CDR1 SGHNT and CDR2 YENEEA. The CDR3 region is CASRVDSNSYNEQFF. The CDR3 DNA reads as TGTGCCAGCAGGGTGGACAGTAACTCCTACAATGAGCAGTTCTTC.

The rearrangement joins TRBV7-2 to TRBJ2-7; 7 nucleotides align to TRBD1. The CDR3 has 12 amino acids. CDR1 and CDR2 (germline): SGHTA, FQGNSA. The ends lost 4 bases at V and 6 bases at J; junction bases unmatched: 3. CDR3 protein: CASSWDRGEQYF. Here the CDR3 DNA reads TGTGCCAGCAGCTGGGACAGAGGCGAGCAGTACTTC. Based on the CDR3 plus reference TRBV7-2 and TRBJ2-7, the full variable domain is GAGVSQSPSNKVTEKGKDVELRCDPISGHTALYWYRQSLGQGLEFLIYFQGNSAPDKSGLPSDRFSAERTGGSVSTLTIQRTQQEDSAVYLCASSWDRGEQYFGPGTRLTVT.

The chain carries TRBV7-9 and TRBJ1-4; maybe TRBD1 (6 bases). The CDR3 loop spans 14 amino acids. Trimming shortened V by 5 bases and J by 8 bases, and 15 bases separated the two germline ends. Looked up from germline, CDR1 is SEHNR and CDR2 is FQNEAQ (reference sequence). The CDR3 DNA sequence: TGTGCCAGCAGCCCCGACAGGCTCGCGGAAAAACTGTTTTTT. This gives the protein CASSPDRLAEKLFF. Drawing the rest from reference TRBV7-9 and TRBJ1-4, the complete variable domain is DTGVSQNPRHKITKRGQNVTFRCDPISEHNRLYWYRQTLGQGPEFLTYFQNEAQLEKSRLLSDRFSAERPKGSFSTLEIQRTEQGDSAMYLCASSPDRLAEKLFFGSGTQLSVL.